The clone carrying this TCR beta chain appeared a few times. V lost 4 bases and J 7 bases, leaving 17 bases between the germline ends. The CDR3 covers 14 residues. The germline V gene encodes CDR1 SGHRS and CDR2 YFSETQ. The entry originates in a study of blood T cell repertoires in COVID-19. Original methodology: Amplification with reference gene primers provided the estimates of nucleated cell counts. Clones were read by immunoSEQ multiplex PCR, and TCRdb kept only the in-frame ones, dropping some. V, J and clone size are those of that table, while D and trimming were read from the DNA. The table has about 50,000 clones, 70% to 90% seen once; the top ten hold roughly 4%.

This clonotype was obtained from an elderly man with active COVID-19. V is TRBV5-1 and J is TRBJ1-2; the D is unclear. Sequencing input: peripheral blood. CDR3 sequence reads: CASSQTDLAAGYTF. The CDR3 DNA reads TGCGCCAGCAGCCAAACTGATCTGGCGGCTGGCTACACCTTC.